Following are 10 T cell receptor beta chains from one sample sequenced in a study of response to subunit inactivated influenza vaccine listed by TCRdb under 2018. Libraries were made using RT-PCR. TCRdb names Illumina HiSeq 2500 as the instrument used. TCRdb reworked the public reads: Q25 trimming with fastp, MiXCR clone assembly, productive beta chains retained. Records with the same CDR3 protein are collapsed into one entry carrying the most frequent genes and DNA. This sample is represented by 650,000 or so distinct CDR3 sequences; approximately 15% of them were singletons. The ten biggest clones cover 6.5% to 8% of the sample. Material: PBMCs from blood, obtained approximately 15 days before vaccination. All receptors derive from a man aged 45-65 years who received an inactivated influenza vaccine. Donor details come from another sample of the same person, matched by shared clones.

The genes are TRBV6-6 and TRBJ2-4; D assignment may be TRBD1 or TRBD2 (5 bases each). The CDR3 loop spans 13 amino acids. The germline V and J ends were trimmed by 6 bases and 5 bases, with 11 bases remaining between them. Germline values: CDR1 MNHNY, CDR2 SVGAGI (reference sequence). CDR3 sequence (DNA): TGTGCCAGCAGCCGGGACGTCGAAAACATTCAGTACTTC. Translation gives CASSRDVENIQYF.

The V call is TRBV3-1, the J call TRBJ2-3, with 10 bases matching TRBD2. CDR1 and CDR2 (germline): LGHDT, YNNKEL (reference sequence). Trimming at V came to 4 bases and at J to 6 bases, leaving 22 bases not matched to a gene. This CDR3 has 20 amino acids. The CDR3 is CASSPLTISGTSALGDTQYF. CDR3 sequence (DNA): TGTGCCAGCAGCCCTCTAACGATTTCCGGGACTAGCGCGCTCGGGGATACGCAGTATTTT.

This clonotype appeared a few times. This chain connects TRBV6-5 to TRBJ2-5, with 8 positions matching TRBD2. The CDR3 loop spans 14 amino acids. Germline trimming cut 7 bases from V and 4 bases from J; bases unmatched to any gene: 8. From germline, CDR1 is MNHEY and CDR2 SVGAGI. CDR3 DNA: TGTGCCAGCATTTCGGGACTAGGGTTAGAGACCCAGTACTTC. Translated: CASISGLGLETQYF.

This clonotype turned up a few times. The chain employs TRBV3-1 and TRBJ1-1, with D unclear. This CDR3 comprises 14 residues. From germline, CDR1 is LGHDT and CDR2 YNNKEL (reference sequence). V was cut by 4 bases and J by 4 bases, with 13 bases left in between. CDR3 sequence: CASSPSLVATEAFF. The CDR3 DNA reads as TGTGCCAGCAGCCCGAGTTTGGTTGCCACTGAAGCTTTCTTT.

This clonotype was counted many times. V gene TRBV10-3 combines with J gene TRBJ2-3; 9 bases are shared with TRBD2. This CDR3 has 14 amino acids. V trimming: 4 bases; J trimming: 4 bases; junction bases outside the gene matches: 3. Germline V gives CDR1 ENHRY, CDR2 SYGVKD. Here the CDR3 DNA reads TGTGCCATCAGTGGTAGCGGGAGTCCAGATACGCAGTATTTT. This encodes CAISGSGSPDTQYF.

The table lists this clonotype with many counts. This chain connects TRBV20-1 to TRBJ1-1, with 8 nucleotides matching TRBD1. This CDR3 contains 12 residues. J gave up 11 bases and V 0 bases, and 5 bases lay outside the gene matches. Looked up from germline, CDR1 is DFQATT and CDR2 is SNEGSKA (reference sequence). The chain's CDR3 is CSARDSYRGAFF. The CDR3 DNA sequence: TGCAGTGCTAGAGATTCTTACAGGGGGGCTTTCTTT.

This clonotype appeared many times. The genes are TRBV28 and TRBJ2-7, with TRBD1 identical over 7 bases. Germline V gives CDR1 MDHEN, CDR2 SYDVKM. This CDR3 has 15 amino acids. Germline trimming cut 6 bases from V and 3 bases from J; bases unmatched to any gene: 11. The CDR3 DNA sequence: TGTGCCAGCAGCCCGACAGGGAAAGTTCTCTACGAGCAGTACTTC. It specifies CASSPTGKVLYEQYF.

The chain links TRBV2 to TRBJ2-3, with TRBD1 matching over 7 bases. Germline assignment: CDR1 SNHLY and CDR2 FYNNEI. V was clipped by 8 bases and J by 0 bases; unmatched bases: 8. CDR3 length equals 15 residues. As DNA, the CDR3 is TGTGCCAGCTCAAACAGGGGCCTGAGCACAGATACGCAGTATTTT. It specifies CASSNRGLSTDTQYF.

The rearrangement joins TRBV7-9 to TRBJ2-7; 9 nucleotides align to TRBD1. Germline loops: CDR1 SEHNR, CDR2 FQNEAQ (reference sequence). The CDR3 consists of 14 residues. The ends lost 7 bases at V and 9 bases at J; junction bases unmatched: 13. The CDR3 DNA follows: TGTGCCAGCAACCCCGGGACAGGGTCTTTGGGGCAGTACTTC. This encodes CASNPGTGSLGQYF.

This clonotype was seen a few times. The rearrangement uses TRBV2 and TRBJ2-7; 11 bases line up with TRBD2. CDR3 length equals 15 residues. Germline lookup yields CDR1 SNHLY and CDR2 FYNNEI. The J segment lost 0 bases and the V segment lost 7 bases, leaving 5 bases of the junction unmatched. DNA of the CDR3: TGTGCCAGCACCAAAACTAGCGGGAGCTCCTACGAGCAGTACTTC. It specifies CASTKTSGSSYEQYF. Supplemented by reference TRBV2 and TRBJ2-7, the full variable domain reads EPEVTQTPSHQVTQMGQEVILRCVPISNHLYFYWYRQILGQKVEFLVSFYNNEISEKSEIFDDQFSVERPDGSNFTLKIRSTKLEDSAMYFCASTKTSGSSYEQYFGPGTRLTVT.